This T cell receptor (beta chain) derives from a study of shared clonotypes between healthy human individuals. Investigators divided CD4+ cells into CD45RA+ naive and CD45RA-negative memory subsets. Study-wide findings and caveats: All-four-donor shared clonotypes had higher generation probabilities than non-shared clonotypes did.

Notes on this clone: The antigen is undetermined.

Several immunoSEQ plates received, in even portions, the genomic DNA of each subset. Sequenced by immunoSEQ multiplex PCR; TCRdb stores in-frame clones only, minus some. The data contain some 2,100,000 clones, approximately 96% of them singletons. The germline V gene encodes CDR1 SGHNT and CDR2 YYREEE (reference sequence). V lost 4 bases to trimming and J lost 8 bases, with 15 bases between them. The CDR3 has 13 amino acids. Sequenced: naive CD4+ T cells sorted from blood. Subset of the sample: CD45RA+ positively selected. The V call is TRBV5-4, the J call TRBJ1-2, with D maybe TRBD1 (5 bases). The clonotype originates from a man younger than 35 in good health. In nucleotides, the CDR3 is TGTGCCAGCAGCACCGCCGGGGCGCCCGGCTACACCTTC. This translates into CASSTAGAPGYTF.